The T cell receptor (beta chain) under discussion was sequenced for a study of T cells in Graves' hyperthyroidism and ophthalmopathy. The study left out patients who had uncontrolled infection, other autoimmune disease, pregnancy or lactation. Progressors' blood was drawn at hyperthyroidism diagnosis, before ophthalmopathy symptoms. Amplified regions were TCR beta CDR3 sequences from RNA transcripts. First-round RT-PCR of the TCR CDR3 relied on the HTBI primer set. TCRdb called the multiplex PCR reads again in MiXCR, with one record for every CDR3 protein. The profile covers 250,000 to 300,000 distinct CDR3 sequences, with roughly 14% appearing a single time and almost 8% taken by the ten largest. At least ten counts were recorded for this clonotype. Its antigen is still unknown. Germline CDR1 and CDR2: MNHEY and SMNVEV (reference sequence). The trim removed 4 bases at V and 8 bases at J, leaving 6 bases unmatched. CDR3 length: 14 amino acids.

Study findings and constraints: Peripheral blood also featured most of the thyroid clonotypes expanded above 0.001. Ophthalmopathy stood apart from stable hyperthyroidism in a 13 V-J model.

What was sequenced was blood. The sequence was collected from a young woman with Graves' hyperthyroidism that later progressed to Graves' ophthalmopathy. V gene TRBV27 combines with J gene TRBJ2-1; TRBD2 aligns across 9 bases. The CDR3 loop is CASSYGGRAHEQFF. CDR3 in DNA: TGTGCCAGCAGTTACGGCGGGAGGGCGCATGAGCAGTTCTTC.